Following are 23 T cell receptor beta chains from one sample sequenced in a study of blood T cell repertoires in COVID-19. Generated by immunoSEQ multiplex PCR, the TCRdb table keeps only in-frame clones and is missing some. The profile covers approximately 150,000 clones, with roughly 80% appearing a single time and approximately 11% taken by the ten largest. The sequenced sample consisted of peripheral blood. Receptors were obtained from a man aged 65 to 85 with active or convalescent COVID-19.

The V call is TRBV15, the J call TRBJ1-1; TRBD1 is a possible D gene (5 bases). The germline V gene encodes CDR1 LNHNV and CDR2 YYDKDF (reference sequence). V gave up 0 bases and J gave up 5 bases, with 10 bases separating them. The CDR3 consists of 14 residues. DNA of the CDR3: TGTGCCACCAGCAGAGACAGGGTTGGGACTGAAGCTTTCTTT. Protein product: CATSRDRVGTEAFF.

This chain connects TRBV30 to TRBJ1-5, with D possibly being TRBD1 (6 bases). The CDR3 is 13 amino acids. From germline, CDR1 is GTSNPN and CDR2 SVGIG (reference sequence). V was trimmed by 2 bases and J by 3 bases, leaving 8 bases between them. Here the CDR3 reads CAWSSGANQPQHF. For the CDR3, the DNA is TGTGCCTGGAGTTCAGGGGCCAATCAGCCCCAGCATTTT.

This clone has ten or more counts. The rearrangement links TRBV30 to TRBJ1-1, with 7 bases lining up with TRBD1. CDR3 size: 16 residues. CDR1 is GTSNPN, CDR2 SVGIG, per germline (reference sequence). Germline trimming cut 4 bases from V and 1 base from J; bases unmatched to any gene: 12. The CDR3 DNA reads TGTGCCTGGATCATACCGACAGGGTGGGGGAACACTGAAGCTTTCTTT. Protein sequence: CAWIIPTGWGNTEAFF.

The gene calls are TRBV7-9 and TRBJ1-2, with 8 nucleotides matching TRBD1. CDR1 and CDR2 (germline): SEHNR, FQNEAQ (reference sequence). The CDR3 is made up of 14 amino acids. V was pared by 10 bases and J by 7 bases, with 14 bases of the junction left unmatched. The CDR3 protein is CAINQGAGGVGYTF. The CDR3 DNA is TGTGCCATCAACCAGGGGGCAGGGGGCGTTGGCTACACCTTC.

The CDR3 loop reads CASSFNVLEGQGGRNEQFF. CDR3 nucleotide sequence: TGTGCCAGCAGCTTTAATGTATTGGAAGGACAGGGGGGCCGCAATGAGCAGTTCTTC. The rearrangement joins TRBV7-8 to TRBJ2-1, with TRBD1 matching over 10 bases. Germline V gives CDR1 SGHVS, CDR2 FQNEAQ. The ends lost 3 bases at V and 6 bases at J; junction bases unmatched: 17. The CDR3 is 19 amino acids.

The sample holds a few counts of this clone. J is TRBJ1-5 and V is TRBV10-3; 7 bases match TRBD1. The CDR3 spans 14 residues. Germline CDR1 reads ENHRY; CDR2 reads SYGVKD. Unmatched junction bases numbered 8, after V lost 5 bases and J lost 7 bases. CDR3 sequence: CAISPTGNGQPQHF. CDR3 coding DNA: TGTGCCATCAGTCCGACAGGGAATGGCCAGCCCCAGCATTTT.

The V and J genes are TRBV11-3 and TRBJ2-1, with D possibly TRBD2 on 7 matching bases. This CDR3 has 16 amino acids. Germline CDR1 reads SGHNT; CDR2 reads YENEEA. V gave up 1 base and J gave up 6 bases, with 16 bases separating them. The CDR3 loop is CASSLGMWRGGNEQFF. The DNA for the CDR3 is TGTGCCAGCAGCTTAGGAATGTGGAGGGGGGGCAATGAGCAGTTCTTC.

This clone was seen once. This chain joins TRBV5-1 and TRBJ1-2; the D gene is possibly TRBD1 (5 bases). The CDR3 loop spans 15 amino acids. CDR1 and CDR2 (germline): SGHRS, YFSETQ. Between the trimmed V and J ends, which lost 0 bases and 1 base, there was a span of 10 bases. The CDR3 is CASSLVSGNNYGYTF. The CDR3 DNA reads as TGCGCCAGCAGCTTGGTGTCAGGGAATAACTATGGCTACACCTTC.

Concerning this clone: Additional DNA sequences in this sample encode the identical CDR3. This sequence joins TRBV18 and TRBJ2-7, with 7 bases lining up with TRBD1. Germline V CDR1 and CDR2: KGHSH, LQKENI. The CDR3 loop spans 14 amino acids. The V gene end was trimmed by 4 bases and the J gene end by 1 base; junction bases not matched to a gene: 4. CDR3 coding DNA: TGTGCCAGCTCACGCCGGGACAGTTCCTACGAGCAGTACTTC. It encodes CASSRRDSSYEQYF.

The rearrangement joins TRBV28 to TRBJ1-2; perhaps TRBD1 as D (6 bases). Per germline, CDR1 MDHEN and CDR2 SYDVKM. V lost 6 bases and J lost 2, with 13 bases in between. The CDR3 is 14 amino acids. The CDR3: CASRPTTGNYGYTF. CDR3 nucleotide sequence: TGTGCCAGCAGGCCTACTACAGGGAACTATGGCTACACCTTC.

The V call is TRBV7-9, the J call TRBJ1-5, with D possibly matching TRBD1 (6 bases). Trimming removed 5 bases at V and 5 bases at J, with 10 bases between. The CDR3 extends over 13 amino acids. Germline loops: CDR1 SEHNR, CDR2 FQNEAQ (reference sequence). The CDR3 DNA reads as TGTGCCAGCAGCAGGGGGGGCGATCAGCCCCAGCATTTT. This translates into CASSRGGDQPQHF.

This rearrangement joins TRBV7-8 to TRBJ1-1; 7 nucleotides agree with TRBD1. Germline loops: CDR1 SGHVS, CDR2 FQNEAQ. After removal of 6 bases from V and 0 bases from J, the junction contained 7 bases not matched to a gene. The CDR3 is 15 residues long. DNA for the CDR3: TGTGCCAGCAGACTTAAGACAGGGCTGAACACTGAAGCTTTCTTT. Protein: CASRLKTGLNTEAFF.

This chain joins TRBV6-2 or TRBV6-3 and TRBJ2-2, with 9 bases lining up with TRBD2. Germline CDR1 is MNHEY and CDR2 is SVGEGT. This CDR3 region has 16 residues. J lost 5 bases, V lost 0 bases, and 4 bases had no gene match. The CDR3 reads CASSYSGSGRTGELFF. The CDR3 coding sequence is TGTGCCAGCAGTTACTCGGGTAGCGGGAGAACCGGGGAGCTGTTTTTT.

The V gene is TRBV7-3, the J gene TRBJ1-1; D unresolved. Germline V CDR1 and CDR2: SGHTA, FQGTGA. Trimming removed 3 bases from V and 0 bases from J, with 5 bases in between. This CDR3 comprises 13 residues. CDR3 DNA: TGTGCCAGCAGCTTTCAAATGAACACTGAAGCTTTCTTT. Its translation: CASSFQMNTEAFF.

This clone showed up just a few times. The chain combines TRBV7-2 with TRBJ1-5; 8 bases fit TRBD1. Trimming removed 4 bases from V and 11 bases from J; junction bases left unmatched: 10. The CDR3 covers 14 residues. CDR1 SGHTA and CDR2 FQGNSA come from the germline V gene. The CDR3 nucleotides read TGTGCCAGCAGCTCGACAGGGGACCTACAAGCCCAGCATTTT. It is translated as CASSSTGDLQAQHF.

The rearrangement links TRBV27 to TRBJ2-2, with a possible D match to TRBD2 (6 bases). Germline V CDR1 and CDR2: MNHEY, SMNVEV (reference sequence). The CDR3 covers 17 residues. V shed 6 bases and J shed 1 base, with 18 bases lying between them. CDR3 nucleotide sequence: TGTGCCAGCAGAATTCCTGGCGGGCGGGGGAACACCGGGGAGCTGTTTTTT. Amino acid sequence: CASRIPGGRGNTGELFF.

The chain couples TRBV27 to TRBJ1-2, with 10 positions matching TRBD1. The trim removed 6 bases at V and 2 bases at J, leaving 3 bases unmatched. In germline, CDR1 is MNHEY, CDR2 SMNVEV (reference sequence). CDR3 length: 14 amino acids. In DNA, the CDR3 is TGTGCCAGCAGGCGGGACAGGGGAAACTATGGCTACACCTTC. Translated: CASRRDRGNYGYTF.

The gene calls are TRBV7-9 and TRBJ1-1; 10 bases match TRBD1. In germline, CDR1 is SEHNR, CDR2 FQNEAQ (reference sequence). The junction had 7 bases not matched to a gene; V was cut back by 4 bases and J by 11 bases. This CDR3 comprises 13 residues. The chain's CDR3 is CASSYTGTGVAFF. CDR3 DNA sequence: TGTGCCAGCAGCTATACCGGGACAGGGGTTGCTTTCTTT. The full variable domain, with the rest looked up from reference TRBV7-9 and TRBJ1-1, is DTGVSQNPRHKITKRGQNVTFRCDPISEHNRLYWYRQTLGQGPEFLTYFQNEAQLEKSRLLSDRFSAERPKGSFSTLEIQRTEQGDSAMYLCASSYTGTGVAFFGQGTRLTVV.

The chain has TRBV24-1 and TRBJ2-1, with D possibly TRBD2 on 6 matching bases. This CDR3 region has 16 residues. CDR1 and CDR2 (germline): KGHDR, SFDVKD. Trimming pared 1 base from V and 1 base from J, leaving 10 bases between. CDR3 nucleotide sequence: TGTGCCACCAGTGATTTCTCAGGGAGGTCCTACAATGAGCAGTTCTTC. Residues: CATSDFSGRSYNEQFF.

The table lists this clone with a few counts. The chain has TRBV18 and TRBJ1-4; D unresolved. The V gene's germline CDR1 is KGHSH and CDR2 LQKENI. V gave up 6 bases and J gave up 5 bases, with 4 bases separating them. The CDR3 has 11 amino acids. CDR3 in DNA: TGTGCCAGCTCCCAAAATGAAAAACTGTTTTTT. Translation gives CASSQNEKLFF.

The V call is TRBV5-6, the J call TRBJ1-3; the D is unclear. Trimming removed 2 bases at V and 0 bases at J, with 9 bases between. The V gene's germline CDR1 is SGHDT and CDR2 YYEEEE. CDR3 length equals 15 residues. As DNA, the CDR3 is TGTGCCAGCAGCTTAGAGAGAGGCTCTGGAAACACCATATATTTT. It yields the protein CASSLERGSGNTIYF. Drawing the rest from reference TRBV5-6 and TRBJ1-3, the complete variable domain is DAGVTQSPTHLIKTRGQQVTLRCSPKSGHDTVSWYQQALGQGPQFIFQYYEEEERQRGNFPDRFSGHQFPNYSSELNVNALLLGDSALYLCASSLERGSGNTIYFGEGSWLTVV.

The chain joins TRBV6-5 to TRBJ2-1, with 8 bases aligning to TRBD1. The CDR3 is 15 amino acids. Germline lookup yields CDR1 MNHEY and CDR2 SVGAGI. V lost 8 bases and J lost 8; bases outside the gene matches: 14. The CDR3 nucleotides read TGTGCCAGCGCTAACGGACAGGGTAGTAGCGATGAGCAGTTCTTC. Amino acid sequence: CASANGQGSSDEQFF.

The rearrangement links TRBV7-8 to TRBJ1-2; D perhaps matches TRBD1 (6 bases). Per the germline V gene, CDR1 is SGHVS and CDR2 is FQNEAQ. This CDR3 has 13 residues. Trimming left V 8 bases short and J 5 bases short, with 15 bases between. This CDR3 is CASGTGLTYGYTF. CDR3 coding DNA: TGTGCCAGCGGAACAGGGCTAACTTATGGCTACACCTTC.